Included here is one T cell receptor beta chain sequence, with context. Its antigen is unidentified. CDR1 SGHRS and CDR2 YFSETQ come from the germline V gene. The CDR3 consists of 15 residues. Trimming shortened V by 3 bases and J by 6 bases, and 19 bases separated the two germline ends. A universal primer site was created by template switching, with the cDNA bearing unique molecular identifiers. Each CDR3 protein gets one entry after TCRdb re-called the 5' RACE reads with MiXCR. The sample lists some 500,000 distinct CDR3 sequences; roughly 21% were seen once. The data were taken from a study of identical twins. Whole-study results and caveats: Within monozygotic twins, out-of-frame TCR alpha sharing was underestimated by the models.

These same records also appear under a second study, on T cells expressing NK-cell markers. That work contributes: Of the CD8+ T cells in six donors, about 1.0-7.5% belonged to dominant NKG2C+ clonotypes.

V is TRBV5-1 and J is TRBJ2-7; tentative D call: TRBD1 (6 bases). Sequencing was carried out using CD4+ T cells sorted from blood. This TCR derives from a woman under 30 in good health. As DNA, the CDR3 is TGCGCCAGCAGCTCAAACAGGGTGGGGACCCCCGAGCAGTACTTC. It yields the protein CASSSNRVGTPEQYF.